This TCR beta chain stems from a study of blood T cell repertoires in COVID-19 (dated by TCRdb to the early 2020s). Regarding the research as a whole: The collaborator samples originated in the United States, Italy and Spain and spanned the acute and convalescent phases of COVID-19. Where HLA class I and class II types were available, the types were taken from metadata supplied by the sample provider, not from assay-based typing. A freely available public database, intended as a resource for researchers studying the immune response to SARS-CoV-2, is where the repertoires were released. Samples were obtained from the ongoing ImmuneRACE study (first 160 participants) and from over 1,000 subjects provided by 6 global collaborators. The material from the prospective study consisted of cDNA or gDNA derived from T cells, B-cell-depleted T cells, or PBMCs. Deeply sampled blood TCRbeta repertoires from subjects exposed to, actively infected with, or recovered from COVID-19 were included in the dataset. The sample metadata nearly always contained a de-identified subject ID, COVID-19 status, age in years and sex.

TCRbeta CDR3 regions were amplified from genomic DNA by means of the immunoSEQ Assay, a bias-controlled multiplex PCR. Per the source publication's procedure: The number of nucleated cells in each sample was estimated by amplification of reference gene primers within the assay. To quantify the absolute abundance of each unique TCRbeta CDR3 rearrangement, sequence reads were collapsed and filtered. For each sample, productive Simpson clonality was calculated as the square root of Simpson's diversity index over productive rearrangements. In TCRdb, the immuneACCESS table is reduced to in-frame sequences with V and J assigned. These tables do not hold every clone; where another copy was compared, an unresolved V gene accounts for under half, and the others remain unexplained. Clone size and V and J calls were adopted from that table, with D and trimming inferred from the DNA. In this sample the table shows around 64,000 clones, 85% to 90% of which occur a single time. The ten largest clones represent 2.5% to 3.5% of the sample.

Here is what the overall study found, with its caveats: The amount of clinical and demographic metadata varied by source and participant and was provided uncurated.

Whole blood was collected in K2EDTA tubes by collaborating institutions according to the institutions' own protocols. For TCRbeta analysis, collaborators shipped samples as frozen whole blood, isolated PBMCs, or DNA extracted from either of those sample types. The germline V gene provides CDR1 LGHNT and CDR2 FRNRAP. V gives up 0 bases and J gives up 9 bases, and the segment between their germline ends measures 12 bases. The CDR3 spans 15 residues, from the cysteine through the phenylalanine. The CDR3 DNA has 45 bases and is translated from base 1. Note on this clone: It has no known antigen specificity. The record has no base qualities; no much larger clone is one base away.

Material for sequencing was peripheral blood. The chain employs TRBV12-5 and TRBJ1-6, with a weak D call of TRBD1 (5 bases match). The clonotype was recovered from a man in his fifties with active COVID-19. The CDR3: CASGLVQGAGSPLHF. The DNA sequence reads TGTGCTAGTGGTTTGGTACAAGGGGCAGGTTCACCCCTCCACTTT. This CDR3, with the reference TRBV12-5 and TRBJ1-6 proteins standing in past its ends, gives the full variable domain DARVTQTPRHKVTEMGQEVTMRCQPILGHNTVFWYRQTMMQGLELLAYFRNRAPLDDSGMPKDRFSAEMPDATLATLKIQPSEPRDSAVYFCASGLVQGAGSPLHFGNGTRLTVT.